This T cell receptor (beta chain) was recorded in a study of beta chain features in type 1 diabetes. CD4+ naive, central memory, regulatory and stem cell-like memory subsets were isolated by sorting on CD45RO/CCR7/CD25/CD127/CD95/CD27. Reverse transcribing all isolated RNA meant expressed TCRB transcripts were sequenced. Sequenced by immunoSEQ multiplex PCR; TCRdb stores in-frame clones only, minus some. The profile shows more than 250,000 clones, approximately 24% of them singletons. This clone has only a few counts. Its target is unknown. CDR1 and CDR2 (germline): SQVTM, ANQGSEA. The V segment lost 6 bases and the J segment 6 bases; nucleotides outside the gene matches: 5. The CDR3 runs to 12 residues. Study-level results: TCRB CDR3 length was moderately but significantly reduced in all four CD4+ subsets of Type 1 diabetes patients. cDNA sequencing could over-represent cells with high TCR expression. The influence of HLA type on TCRB rearrangement stayed undetermined. A pattern of fewer insertions and more deletions at VDJ junctions was seen in type 1 diabetes patients.

The sequence derives from a woman younger than 45 with type 1 diabetes. The sequenced material came from naive CD4+ T cells from blood. The chain carries TRBV29-1 and TRBJ1-5; 7 nucleotides match TRBD1. The CDR3 DNA is TGCAGCGTAGGAACAGGGGTTCAGCCCCAGCATTTT. Translation gives CSVGTGVQPQHF.